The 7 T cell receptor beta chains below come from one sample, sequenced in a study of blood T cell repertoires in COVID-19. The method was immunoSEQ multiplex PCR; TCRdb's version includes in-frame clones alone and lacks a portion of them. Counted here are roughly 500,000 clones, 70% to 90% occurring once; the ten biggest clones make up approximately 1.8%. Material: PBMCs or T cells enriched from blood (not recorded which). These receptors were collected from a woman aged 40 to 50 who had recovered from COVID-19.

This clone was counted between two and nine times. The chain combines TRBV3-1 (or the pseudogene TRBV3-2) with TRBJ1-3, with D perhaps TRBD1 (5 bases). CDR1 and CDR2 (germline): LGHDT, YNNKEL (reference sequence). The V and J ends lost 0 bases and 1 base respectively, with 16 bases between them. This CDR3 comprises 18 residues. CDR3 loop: CASSQDAWGAWSGNTIYF. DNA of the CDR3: TGTGCCAGCAGCCAAGATGCGTGGGGCGCCTGGTCTGGAAACACCATATATTTT.

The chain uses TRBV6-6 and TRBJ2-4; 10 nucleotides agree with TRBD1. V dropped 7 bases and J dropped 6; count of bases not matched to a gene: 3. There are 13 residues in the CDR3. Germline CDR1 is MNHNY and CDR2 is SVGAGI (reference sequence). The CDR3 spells CASIRQGANIQYF. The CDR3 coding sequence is TGTGCCAGCATCAGACAGGGGGCAAACATTCAGTACTTC.

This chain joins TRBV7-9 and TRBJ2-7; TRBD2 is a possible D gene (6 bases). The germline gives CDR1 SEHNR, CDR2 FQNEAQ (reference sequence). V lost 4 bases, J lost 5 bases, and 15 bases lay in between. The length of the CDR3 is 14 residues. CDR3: CASSSALASHEQYF. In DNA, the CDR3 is TGTGCCAGCAGCTCGGCGCTAGCGAGCCACGAGCAGTACTTC.

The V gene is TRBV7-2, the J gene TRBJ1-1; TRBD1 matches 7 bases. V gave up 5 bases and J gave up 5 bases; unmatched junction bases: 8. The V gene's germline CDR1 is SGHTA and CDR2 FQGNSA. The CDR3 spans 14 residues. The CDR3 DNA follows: TGTGCCAGCAGCGATGCCGGGACAGTGACTGAAGCTTTCTTT. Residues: CASSDAGTVTEAFF.

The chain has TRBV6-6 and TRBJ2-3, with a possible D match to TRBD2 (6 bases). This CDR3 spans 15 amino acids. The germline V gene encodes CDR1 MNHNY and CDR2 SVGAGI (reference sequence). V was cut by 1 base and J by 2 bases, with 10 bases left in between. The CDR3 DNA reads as TGTGCCAGCAGTTACTTTGCGGGGAACACAGATACGCAGTATTTT. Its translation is CASSYFAGNTDTQYF.

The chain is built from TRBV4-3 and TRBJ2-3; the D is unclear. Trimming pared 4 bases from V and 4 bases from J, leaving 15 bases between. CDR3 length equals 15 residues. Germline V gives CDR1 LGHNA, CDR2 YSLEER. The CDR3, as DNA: TGCGCCAGCAGCCTCCCCGGAGCTGGCGCAGATACGCAGTATTTT. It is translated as CASSLPGAGADTQYF.

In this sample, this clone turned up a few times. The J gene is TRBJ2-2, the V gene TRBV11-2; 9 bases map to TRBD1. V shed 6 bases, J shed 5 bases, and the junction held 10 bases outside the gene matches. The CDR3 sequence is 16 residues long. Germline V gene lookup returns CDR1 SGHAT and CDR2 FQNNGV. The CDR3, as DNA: TGTGCCAGCAGGCCAACAGGGGGCGCCAGGACCGGGGAGCTGTTTTTT. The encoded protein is CASRPTGGARTGELFF. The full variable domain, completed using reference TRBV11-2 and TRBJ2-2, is EAGVAQSPRYKIIEKRQSVAFWCNPISGHATLYWYQQILGQGPKLLIQFQNNGVVDDSQLPKDRFSAERLKGVDSTLKIQPAKLEDSAVYLCASRPTGGARTGELFFGEGSRLTVL.